The following is a T cell receptor beta chain sequence with its context. This sample was taken from a study of blood T cell repertoires in COVID-19. Study-wide background: In each case, the material was cDNA or gDNA derived from T cells, B-cell-depleted T cells, or PBMCs.

In the authors' workflow: Reference gene primer amplification gave nucleated cell count estimates. Repertoires were generated with immunoSEQ multiplex PCR, while TCRdb's copy carries only in-frame clones and drops some. That table gives V, J and clone size, and the DNA gave D and trimming. The sample lists nearly 95,000 clones; approximately 79% were seen once. Germline V gene data show CDR1 as SGHAT and CDR2 as FQNNGV. V was pared by 4 bases and J by 7 bases, with 8 bases of the junction left unmatched. This CDR3 has 15 residues. One Seattle source followed patients from active infection through their disease course.

This TCR was recovered from an older man with COVID-19, enrolled during active disease. The gene calls are TRBV11-2 and TRBJ2-2; 8 bases are a match to TRBD2. Material for sequencing was peripheral blood. CDR3 in amino acids: CASSSRGGGNGELFF. The DNA for the CDR3 is TGTGCCAGCAGCTCTCGGGGCGGGGGGAACGGGGAGCTGTTTTTT. Drawing the rest from reference TRBV11-2 and TRBJ2-2, the complete variable domain is EAGVAQSPRYKIIEKRQSVAFWCNPISGHATLYWYQQILGQGPKLLIQFQNNGVVDDSQLPKDRFSAERLKGVDSTLKIQPAKLEDSAVYLCASSSRGGGNGELFFGEGSRLTVL.